This TCR beta chain was documented in a study of cytomegalovirus exposure and HLA in healthy donors. To note about this clone: The antigen is undetermined.

The study, taken as a whole, reports: Rare TCR sequences dominated, though some public TCRs recurred in many donors.

Some clones are missing from TCRdb's copy, which holds only in-frame ones; the method was immunoSEQ multiplex PCR. Found here are about 56,000 clones, 93% of them singletons; the top ten hold over 1.5%. The sequence was collected from a woman aged 18-30 years in good health and CMV-seropositive. Sequenced material: PBMCs.

CDR3 DNA sequence: TGCAGCGTCCGGTTTCTCGCTGAAGCTTTCTTT. Residues: CSVRFLAEAFF. This chain connects TRBV20-1 to TRBJ1-1; D is undetermined. The germline V gene encodes CDR1 DFQATT and CDR2 SNEGSKA (reference sequence). This CDR3 is built from 11 residues.